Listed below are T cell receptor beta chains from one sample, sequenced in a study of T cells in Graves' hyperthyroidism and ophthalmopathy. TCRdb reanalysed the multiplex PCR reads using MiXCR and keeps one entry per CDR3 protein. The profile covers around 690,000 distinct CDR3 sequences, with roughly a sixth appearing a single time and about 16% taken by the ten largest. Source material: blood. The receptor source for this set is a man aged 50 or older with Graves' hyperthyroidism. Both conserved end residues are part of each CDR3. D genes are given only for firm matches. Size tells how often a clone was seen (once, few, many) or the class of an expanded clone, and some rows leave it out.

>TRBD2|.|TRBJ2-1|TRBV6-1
CASTEREVYNEQFF
TGTGCCAGCACGGAGCGGGAGGTCTACAATGAGCAGTTCTTC
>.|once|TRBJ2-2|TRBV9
CASSDRDSGTGELFF
TGTGCCAGCAGCGACAGGGACTCGGGCACCGGGGAGCTGTTTTTT
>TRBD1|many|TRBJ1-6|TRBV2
CASNGQGNSPLHF
TGTGCCAGCAACGGACAGGGCAATTCACCCCTCCACTTT
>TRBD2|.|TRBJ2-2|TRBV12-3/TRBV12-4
CASSRGLAAATGGLFF
TGTGCGAGCAGCCGCGGGCTAGCGGCGGCCACCGGGGGGCTGTTTTTT
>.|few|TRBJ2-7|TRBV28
CATQQGYEQYF
TGTGCCACACAACAGGGCTACGAGCAGTACTTC
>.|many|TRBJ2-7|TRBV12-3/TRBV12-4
CASSLAVMDPYEQYF
TGTGCCAGCAGTTTGGCCGTAATGGATCCCTACGAGCAGTACTTC
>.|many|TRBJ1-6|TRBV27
CASSPLEGHNSPLHF
TGTGCCAGCAGTCCCCTGGAGGGGCATAATTCACCCCTCCACTTT
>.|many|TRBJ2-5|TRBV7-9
CASSLPNRDTQETQYF
TGTGCCAGCAGCTTGCCAAACCGGGACACCCAAGAGACCCAGTACTTC
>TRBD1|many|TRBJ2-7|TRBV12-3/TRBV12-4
CASSLETGVNEQYF
TGTGCCAGCAGTTTGGAGACAGGGGTTAACGAGCAGTACTTC
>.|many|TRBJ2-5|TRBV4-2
CASSQSMGTQYF
TGTGCCAGCAGCCAATCCATGGGGACCCAGTACTTC
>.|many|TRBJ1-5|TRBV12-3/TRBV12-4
CASSLIRWGENQPQHF
TGTGCCAGCAGTTTAATTAGGTGGGGGGAAAATCAGCCCCAGCATTTT